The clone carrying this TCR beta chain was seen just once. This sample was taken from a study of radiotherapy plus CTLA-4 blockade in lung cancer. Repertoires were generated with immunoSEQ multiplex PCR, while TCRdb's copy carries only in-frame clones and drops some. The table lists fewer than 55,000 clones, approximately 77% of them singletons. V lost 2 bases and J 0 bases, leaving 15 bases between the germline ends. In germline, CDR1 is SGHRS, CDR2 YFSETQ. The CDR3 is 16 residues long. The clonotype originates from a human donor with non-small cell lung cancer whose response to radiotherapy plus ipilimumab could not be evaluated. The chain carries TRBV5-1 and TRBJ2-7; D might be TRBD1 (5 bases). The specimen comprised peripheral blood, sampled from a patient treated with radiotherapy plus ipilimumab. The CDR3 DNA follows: TGCGCCAGCAGCTTCCAGGACACACCAAGCTCCTACGAGCAGTACTTC. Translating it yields CASSFQDTPSSYEQYF.